A single sample gave rise to the 10 T cell receptor beta chains below, sequenced in a study of cytomegalovirus exposure and HLA in healthy donors. PCR amplification relied on 60 Vbeta primers (plus 13 Jbeta primers). Here immunoSEQ multiplex PCR was the method, and the copy in TCRdb shows in-frame clones only, minus some. The data contain over 110,000 clones, roughly four fifths of them seen just once; the ten biggest clones take up around 2.5%. The material sequenced was PBMCs. The origin of the receptors is a male donor in good health and CMV-seronegative.

The table lists this clone with a few counts. A junction boundary mismatches the germline segment, possibly from a read error. This rearrangement joins TRBV19 to TRBJ2-5, with 9 bases fitting TRBD1. The CDR3 runs 13 residues. CDR1 LNHDA and CDR2 SQIVND come from the germline V gene (reference sequence). This CDR3 is CASSIGTGEIGNF. CDR3 DNA sequence: TGTGCCAGTAGTATAGGGACAGGGGAAATAGGCAACTTC.

This sequence joins TRBV7-2 and TRBJ2-7, with TRBD1 matching over 10 bases. This CDR3 is built from 15 residues. CDR1 and CDR2 from the germline V gene are SGHTA and FQGNSA. J lost 6 bases, V lost 5 bases, and 10 bases had no gene match. Written as DNA, the CDR3 is TGTGCCAGCAGCCCTTCCACGGGACAGGGGCCCGAGCAGTACTTC. Translation: CASSPSTGQGPEQYF.

The chain is built from TRBV18 and TRBJ2-3; tentatively, D is TRBD2 (5 bases). The CDR3 runs 16 residues. Germline V gene lookup returns CDR1 KGHSH and CDR2 LQKENI. Between the trimmed V and J ends, which lost 3 bases and 6 bases, there was a span of 19 bases. As DNA, the CDR3 is TGTGCCAGCTCACCTGGACTCGTTTTCGATCCGGATACGCAGTATTTT. It codes for CASSPGLVFDPDTQYF.

The rearrangement links TRBV7-2 to TRBJ2-3; 8 bases fit TRBD2. The CDR3 covers 16 residues. Trimming at V came to 1 base and at J to 5 bases, leaving 8 bases not matched to a gene. Germline V gene lookup returns CDR1 SGHTA and CDR2 FQGNSA. CDR3 sequence (DNA): TGTGCCAGCAGCTTAGAGACGGGAGGGGGAGTAGATACGCAGTATTTT. Encoded protein: CASSLETGGGVDTQYF.

The V call is TRBV7-9, the J call TRBJ2-1; possible D gene TRBD1, 5 bases. V lost 3 bases to trimming and J lost 9 bases, with 12 bases between them. CDR1 SEHNR and CDR2 FQNEAQ come from the germline V gene (reference sequence). The CDR3 runs to 13 residues. The CDR3: CASSFQGLSEQFF. DNA of the CDR3: TGTGCCAGCAGCTTCCAGGGATTGAGTGAGCAGTTCTTC.

V is TRBV18 and J is TRBJ2-7; D perhaps matches TRBD1 (6 bases). The V and J ends lost 1 base and 6 bases respectively, with 10 bases between them. This CDR3 has 13 residues. CDR1 is KGHSH, CDR2 LQKENI, per germline. The CDR3 sequence: CASSPRDTGEQYF. For the CDR3, the DNA is TGTGCCAGCTCACCACGGGACACCGGCGAGCAGTACTTC.

The chain links TRBV5-4 to TRBJ2-7; perhaps TRBD1 as D (6 bases). Germline CDR1 and CDR2: SGHNT and YYREEE (reference sequence). Trimming removed 0 bases at V and 2 bases at J, with 9 bases between. The CDR3 totals 14 residues. CDR3 region: CASSLGQAPYEQYF. Written as DNA, the CDR3 is TGTGCCAGCAGCTTGGGACAGGCCCCCTACGAGCAGTACTTC.

A few counts support this clone. The chain is built from TRBV14 and TRBJ2-1; 12 nucleotides match TRBD2. The CDR3 totals 17 residues. The germline CDR1 and CDR2 sequences are SGHDN and FVKESK. Trimming cost V 5 bases and J 2 bases; bases outside gene matches: 7. This CDR3 is CASSTRTSGIAYNEQFF. CDR3 in DNA: TGTGCCAGCAGCACCCGGACTAGCGGGATAGCCTACAATGAGCAGTTCTTC.

The rearrangement links TRBV28 to TRBJ2-7, with D possibly TRBD1 on 5 matching bases. V lost 5 bases, J lost 5 bases, and 22 bases lay in between. The CDR3 has 16 amino acids. CDR1 and CDR2 (germline): MDHEN, SYDVKM. CDR3 loop: CASSRPSRGISDEQYF. CDR3 in DNA: TGTGCCAGCAGTCGCCCTTCTAGGGGAATTTCGGACGAGCAGTACTTC. The full variable domain, completed using reference TRBV28 and TRBJ2-7, is DVKVTQSSRYLVKRTGEKVFLECVQDMDHENMFWYRQDPGLGLRLIYFSYDVKMKEKGDIPEGYSVSREKKERFSLILESASTNQTSMYLCASSRPSRGISDEQYFGPGTRLTVT.

J is TRBJ2-7 and V is TRBV2; D call uncertain. V lost 3 bases and J 1 base, leaving 4 bases between the germline ends. Germline lookup yields CDR1 SNHLY and CDR2 FYNNEI. The CDR3 spans 12 residues. DNA for the CDR3: TGTGCCAGCAGTGAGCTATCCTACGAGCAGTACTTC. Protein: CASSELSYEQYF.